This passage covers 30 T cell receptor beta chains from one sample sequenced in a study of control samples from healthy donors and cancer patients (dated by TCRdb to 2020 to 2021). Libraries were built with the immunoSEQ multiplex PCR assay. TCRdb's version of the immuneACCESS table is confined to in-frame rearrangements and falls short of the full clone set. An unresolved V gene accounts for under half of the shortfall where checked; the remainder is of unknown origin. This sample is represented by roughly 130,000 clones; roughly 90% of them were singletons. The ten top clones hold roughly 8.8% of the sample. Material for sequencing was blood. These receptors all stem from a man aged 18 to 30 in good health.

This clone was counted between two and nine times. This sequence joins TRBV29-1 and TRBJ1-2, with D perhaps matching TRBD1 (6 bases). V was trimmed by 4 bases and J by 6 bases, leaving 12 bases between them. The germline gives CDR1 SQVTM, CDR2 ANQGSEA. The CDR3 runs 12 residues. The CDR3 reads CSVGWGGDGYTF. Here the CDR3 DNA reads TGCAGCGTTGGTTGGGGGGGCGATGGCTACACCTTC.

This clone was observed once. This CDR3 is also generated by other DNA sequences in the sample. V and J are TRBV7-3 and TRBJ1-2; D gene uncertain. Germline values: CDR1 SGHTA, CDR2 FQGTGA. The CDR3 has 13 residues. The V gene lost 5 bases and the J gene lost 2 bases, with 9 bases spanning the gap. CDR3 protein: CASSPDGNYGYTF. Written as DNA, the CDR3 is TGTGCCAGCAGCCCCGACGGGAACTATGGCTACACCTTC.

The chain employs TRBV5-1 and TRBJ1-6; D ambiguous. From germline, CDR1 is SGHRS and CDR2 YFSETQ. The CDR3 is 16 amino acids. Trimming left V 0 bases short and J 2 bases short, with 9 bases between. The CDR3 protein is CASSLGGVPYNSPLHF. CDR3 DNA sequence: TGCGCCAGCAGCTTGGGGGGAGTCCCCTATAATTCACCCCTCCACTTT.

The V call is TRBV6-2 or TRBV6-3, the J call TRBJ1-2, with 8 bases identical to TRBD1. Trimming cost V 4 bases and J 8 bases; bases outside gene matches: 9. The CDR3 runs to 14 residues. CDR1 MNHEY and CDR2 SVGEGT come from the germline V gene. DNA of the CDR3: TGTGCCAGCAGTTCGGACAGGGTCCTGAAGGGCTACACCTTC. Its translation is CASSSDRVLKGYTF.

The V and J genes are TRBV11-2 and TRBJ2-1; D perhaps matches TRBD2 (5 bases). CDR3 length equals 13 residues. Trimming stripped 2 bases from V and 9 bases from J, with 11 bases between. Germline loops: CDR1 SGHAT, CDR2 FQNNGV. This CDR3 is CASSLILGGEQFF. CDR3 coding DNA: TGTGCCAGCAGCTTAATCCTAGGAGGTGAGCAGTTCTTC.

This clone was recorded only once. The V call is TRBV7-3, the J call TRBJ2-2; 7 nucleotides align to TRBD1. This CDR3 spans 16 amino acids. Germline V gene data show CDR1 as SGHTA and CDR2 as FQGTGA. Losses at the gene ends were 2 bases for V and 6 bases for J; bases not matched to a gene: 9. The CDR3: CASSLVLGQVPGELFF. In DNA form, the CDR3 reads TGTGCCAGCAGCTTAGTTTTAGGACAGGTACCCGGGGAGCTGTTTTTT. The whole variable domain, remainder taken from reference TRBV7-3 and TRBJ2-2, is GAGVSQTPSNKVTEKGKYVELRCDPISGHTALYWYRQSLGQGPEFLIYFQGTGAADDSGLPNDRFFAVRPEGSVSTLKIQRTERGDSAVYLCASSLVLGQVPGELFFGEGSRLTVL.

The genes are TRBV6-6 and TRBJ1-1, with D possibly TRBD1 on 6 matching bases. Germline V gene lookup returns CDR1 MNHNY and CDR2 SVGAGI (reference sequence). CDR3 length: 14 residues. The ends were cut back, 6 bases at V and 3 bases at J, with 14 bases in the middle. For the CDR3, the DNA is TGTGCCAGCAGACGAACGGGGGCCGACACTGAAGCTTTCTTT. Protein sequence: CASRRTGADTEAFF.

This chain connects TRBV2 to TRBJ2-5, with D possibly matching TRBD1 (6 bases). The ends were cut back, 2 bases at V and 5 bases at J, with 12 bases in the middle. Looked up from germline, CDR1 is SNHLY and CDR2 is FYNNEI. There are 14 residues in the CDR3. The CDR3 DNA is TGTGCCAGCAGTGAACAAGGGGGATCCGAGACCCAGTACTTC. Translating gives CASSEQGGSETQYF. The complete variable domain, with remaining parts taken from reference TRBV2 and TRBJ2-5, reads EPEVTQTPSHQVTQMGQEVILRCVPISNHLYFYWYRQILGQKVEFLVSFYNNEISEKSEIFDDQFSVERPDGSNFTLKIRSTKLEDSAMYFCASSEQGGSETQYFGPGTRLLVL.

The chain carries TRBV21-1 and TRBJ1-5. TRBV21-1 is a pseudogene locus. CDR3 length: 17 amino acids. The CDR3 reads CASSALLPGTRNQPQHF. The CDR3 DNA reads TGTGCCAGCAGCGCCCTTTTACCGGGGACTCGCAATCAGCCCCAGCATTTT.

In DNA form, the CDR3 reads TGTGCCAGCAGCGGGGGGAACACTGAAGCTTTCTTT. It is translated as CASSGGNTEAFF. The J gene is TRBJ1-1, the V gene TRBV5-4, with TRBD1 as a possible D gene (5 bases). Trimming removed 4 bases from V and 1 base from J, with 5 bases in between. The CDR3 length is 12 residues. Looked up from germline, CDR1 is SGHNT and CDR2 is YYREEE (reference sequence).

J is TRBJ2-1 and V is TRBV4-1; TRBD1 agrees at 8 bases. Germline V lookup: CDR1 MGHRA, CDR2 YSYEKL. Trimming cost V 2 bases and J 4 bases; bases outside gene matches: 4. There are 15 residues in the CDR3. This CDR3 reads CASSQSGQAYNEQFF. As DNA, the CDR3 is TGCGCCAGCAGCCAATCGGGACAGGCTTACAATGAGCAGTTCTTC.

As concerns this clone: At the DNA level, this CDR3 is encoded by other sequences in the same sample as well. The V gene is TRBV6-5, the J gene TRBJ1-1, with a weak D call TRBD1 (5 bases). CDR1 and CDR2 (germline): MNHEY, SVGAGI. CDR3 length equals 16 residues. V was trimmed by 1 base and J by 1 base, leaving 13 bases between them. The CDR3 DNA follows: TGTGCCAGCAGTTACTTACCGGGACCGCCGAACACTGAAGCTTTCTTT. Translating gives CASSYLPGPPNTEAFF.

A note on this clone: A junction end diverges from the germline sequence, so it may reflect a read error. The chain has TRBV6-5 and TRBJ1-1, with D maybe TRBD1 (5 bases). The CDR3 extends over 15 amino acids. Looked up from germline, CDR1 is MNHEY and CDR2 is SVGAGI. The CDR3 reads CASSDSRVAGTEAFF. The CDR3 coding sequence is TGTGCCAGCAGTGACTCCCGCGTAGCAGGGACTGAAGCTTTCTTT.

J is TRBJ2-7 and V is TRBV3-1 (or the pseudogene TRBV3-2), with TRBD2 as a possible D gene (7 bases). The length of the CDR3 is 16 residues. CDR1 is LGHDT and CDR2 is YNNKEL in the germline V gene (reference sequence). Trimming stripped 0 bases from V and 5 bases from J, with 17 bases between. CDR3 DNA: TGTGCCAGCAGCCAAGATGGAGGGGGGGGCTTCCACGAGCAGTACTTC. Translation: CASSQDGGGGFHEQYF.

J is TRBJ1-2 and V is TRBV10-1; D unclear. V lost 0 bases, J lost 4 bases, and 6 bases lay in between. Germline CDR1 and CDR2: WNHNN and SYGVQD (reference sequence). This CDR3 has 13 amino acids. CDR3 bases: TGCGCCAGCAGTGAGTCAGGGAGCTATGGCTACACCTTC. As protein: CASSESGSYGYTF.

V and J are TRBV5-5 and TRBJ1-6; the D is unclear. The CDR3 length is 17 residues. V gave up 1 base and J gave up 9 bases, with 20 bases separating them. Germline-derived CDR1 and CDR2 are SGHKS and YYEKEE (reference sequence). In DNA form, the CDR3 reads TGTGCCAGCAGCTTGTGGCGACACCGAGACCCATTTTCACCCCTCCACTTT. Protein product: CASSLWRHRDPFSPLHF.

The chain couples TRBV3-1 (or the pseudogene TRBV3-2) to TRBJ2-1, with 7 bases matching TRBD1. The CDR3 is made up of 13 amino acids. CDR1 LGHDT and CDR2 YNNKEL come from the germline V gene (reference sequence). Losses at the gene ends were 6 bases for V and 4 bases for J; bases not matched to a gene: 3. Here the CDR3 DNA reads TGTGCCAGCAGGAGGGGGCTTTACAATGAGCAGTTCTTC. It translates to CASRRGLYNEQFF.

The chain employs TRBV4-1 and TRBJ2-1; no firm D call. The germline V gene encodes CDR1 MGHRA and CDR2 YSYEKL. V lost 3 bases and J 6 bases, leaving 15 bases between the germline ends. CDR3 length: 15 amino acids. Written as DNA, the CDR3 is TGCGCCAGCAGCCATAGACAACTTGGGGTCAATGAGCAGTTCTTC. It specifies CASSHRQLGVNEQFF.

This rearrangement joins TRBV10-3 to TRBJ2-5; D is perhaps TRBD1 (6 bases). With 6 bases removed from V and 0 bases from J, the gap between germline ends came to 8 bases. CDR1 is ENHRY and CDR2 is SYGVKD in the germline V gene. CDR3 length equals 13 residues. This chain's CDR3 is CAIRDRYQETQYF. The DNA for the CDR3 is TGTGCCATCAGGGACAGATACCAAGAGACCCAGTACTTC.

Written as DNA, the CDR3 is TGTGCCATCAGTCCAATCGCGGCTTACAATGAGCAGTTCTTC. This gives the protein CAISPIAAYNEQFF. This chain uses TRBV10-3 with TRBJ2-1; D gene ambiguous. V lost 5 bases to trimming and J lost 4 bases, with 12 bases between them. This CDR3 comprises 14 residues. From germline, CDR1 is ENHRY and CDR2 SYGVKD.

The chain uses TRBV9 and TRBJ2-3; D could derive from TRBD1 or TRBD2 (5 bases each). The CDR3 is 15 amino acids. In germline, CDR1 is SGDLS, CDR2 YYNGEE. V lost 4 bases and J lost 0, with 12 bases in between. The CDR3 sequence: CASSPEGSSTDTQYF. The CDR3 coding sequence is TGTGCCAGCAGCCCAGAGGGGTCTAGCACAGATACGCAGTATTTT.

The CDR3 coding sequence is TGTGCCAGCAGTTTGAGACAGGGACAAGAGACCCAGTACTTC. Translation gives CASSLRQGQETQYF. This chain uses TRBV28 with TRBJ2-5, with TRBD1 matching 7 bases. CDR1 and CDR2 (germline): MDHEN, SYDVKM. V gave up 3 bases and J gave up 2 bases; unmatched junction bases: 3. The CDR3 totals 14 residues.

This clone counts as medium-sized. CDR3 in amino acids: CASSLSHRGYQETQYF. DNA for the CDR3: TGTGCCAGCAGTTTATCCCACAGGGGGTACCAAGAGACCCAGTACTTC. This chain uses TRBV27 with TRBJ2-5; TRBD1 matches at 8 bases. The CDR3 runs 16 residues. Germline V gene data show CDR1 as MNHEY and CDR2 as SMNVEV (reference sequence). Losses at the gene ends were 0 bases for V and 0 bases for J; bases not matched to a gene: 3.

V and J are TRBV19 and TRBJ1-1, with D hard to call. The CDR3 covers 14 residues. V lost 4 bases to trimming and J lost 7 bases, with 16 bases between them. From germline, CDR1 is LNHDA and CDR2 SQIVND (reference sequence). The DNA for the CDR3 is TGTGCCAGTAGTAATAGAGGACGAGGGATTGAAGCTTTCTTT. Translated: CASSNRGRGIEAFF.

J is TRBJ2-5 and V is TRBV2, with D possibly TRBD1 on 5 matching bases. The V and J ends lost 4 bases and 5 bases respectively, with 8 bases between them. The CDR3 loop spans 12 amino acids. Germline V gene lookup returns CDR1 SNHLY and CDR2 FYNNEI. CDR3 amino acids: CASSGRAETQYF. CDR3 nucleotide sequence: TGTGCCAGCAGTGGCAGGGCTGAGACCCAGTACTTC.

The rearrangement joins TRBV13 to TRBJ2-1, with D maybe TRBD2 (5 bases). V was clipped by 4 bases and J by 0 bases, with 19 bases between them. The CDR3 contains 18 residues. From germline, CDR1 is PRHDT and CDR2 FYEKMQ (reference sequence). This CDR3 is CASSSGRQGGYSYNEQFF. The CDR3 nucleotides read TGTGCCAGCAGCTCAGGACGTCAAGGCGGGTACTCCTACAATGAGCAGTTCTTC.

This chain links TRBV3-1 (or the pseudogene TRBV3-2) with TRBJ2-7; TRBD2 might be the D (5 bases). V lost 4 bases and J 1 base, leaving 11 bases between the germline ends. Germline assignment: CDR1 LGHDT and CDR2 YNNKEL (reference sequence). CDR3 length: 14 residues. DNA of the CDR3: TGTGCCAGCAGCCTCAATGGGGAGTCCTACGAGCAGTACTTC. Its protein product is CASSLNGESYEQYF.

This chain links TRBV30 with TRBJ2-2; 8 nucleotides line up with TRBD1. The CDR3 contains 14 residues. With 5 bases clipped from V and 1 base from J, the junction kept 3 bases outside the gene matches. Germline CDR1 GTSNPN, CDR2 SVGIG (reference sequence). CDR3 protein: CAWEGTGNTGELFF. The CDR3 nucleotides read TGTGCCTGGGAAGGGACAGGGAACACCGGGGAGCTGTTTTTT.

V and J are TRBV2 and TRBJ1-2; possible D gene TRBD1, 5 bases. Germline assignment: CDR1 SNHLY and CDR2 FYNNEI. CDR3 length equals 11 residues. Trimming left V 3 bases short and J 8 bases short, with 7 bases between. The CDR3 spells CASSDGGGYTF. For the CDR3, the DNA is TGTGCCAGCAGTGACGGGGGAGGCTACACCTTC.

The CDR3 loop is CASSTGTAKNEQFF. Here the CDR3 DNA reads TGTGCCAGCAGCACAGGGACGGCAAAGAATGAGCAGTTCTTC. The V and J genes are TRBV6-5 and TRBJ2-1; maybe TRBD1 (6 bases). Trimming pared 6 bases from V and 7 bases from J, leaving 16 bases between. Germline CDR1 MNHEY, CDR2 SVGAGI. The CDR3 is made up of 14 amino acids.